These 9 T cell receptor beta chains were sequenced from one sample in a study of blood T cell repertoires in COVID-19 (dated by TCRdb to the early 2020s). Library preparation was by the immunoSEQ multiplex PCR assay. TCRdb mirrors the immuneACCESS table, restricted to in-frame sequences. Some clones are absent from its copies; in checked studies, under half trace to an unresolved V gene, and the reason for the others is unknown. Recorded for this sample are some 190,000 clones; roughly 83% of them occurred a single time. The ten largest clonotypes hold 3.2% of the sample. What was sequenced was PBMCs or T cells enriched from blood (not recorded which). These receptors were taken from a woman in her twenties or thirties who had recovered from COVID-19.

This chain connects TRBV9 to TRBJ2-7; no reliable D call. Deletions cut 4 bases from V and 0 bases from J, with 11 bases between. The CDR3 has 14 amino acids. Germline CDR1 is SGDLS and CDR2 is YYNGEE. CDR3 nucleotide sequence: TGTGCCAGCAGCCCCCAGACAAGCTCCTACGAGCAGTACTTC. Translation gives CASSPQTSSYEQYF.

The table lists this clone with many counts. The chain couples TRBV4-2 to TRBJ2-2; TRBD2 matches at 8 bases. Germline loops: CDR1 LGHNA, CDR2 YNFKEQ. The V gene end was trimmed by 2 bases and the J gene end by 6 bases; junction bases not matched to a gene: 14. This CDR3 is 18 amino acids long. CDR3 in amino acids: CASSQKVEEAGGPGELFF. As DNA, the CDR3 is TGTGCCAGCAGCCAAAAAGTCGAGGAGGCGGGGGGACCCGGGGAGCTGTTTTTT.

The V call is TRBV19, the J call TRBJ2-7; 9 positions match TRBD2. Germline V gives CDR1 LNHDA, CDR2 SQIVND (reference sequence). The length of the CDR3 is 14 residues. Trimming removed 5 bases from V and 0 bases from J; junction bases left unmatched: 2. CDR3: CASSSTSGSYEQYF. The CDR3 DNA reads TGTGCCAGTAGTTCGACTAGCGGCTCCTACGAGCAGTACTTC. Supplemented by reference TRBV19 and TRBJ2-7, the full variable domain reads DGGITQSPKYLFRKEGQNVTLSCEQNLNHDAMYWYRQDPGQGLRLIYYSQIVNDFQKGDIAEGYSVSREKKESFPLTVTSAQKNPTAFYLCASSSTSGSYEQYFGPGTRLTVT.

This clone has a handful of counts. The genes are TRBV7-9 and TRBJ1-2, with D tentatively TRBD1 (5 bases). The CDR3 length is 13 residues. CDR1 is SEHNR and CDR2 is FQNEAQ in the germline V gene (reference sequence). V was cut by 3 bases and J by 6 bases, with 11 bases left in between. The CDR3 coding sequence is TGTGCCAGCAGCTTCGCAGGGTCAGATGGCTACACCTTC. It encodes CASSFAGSDGYTF.

This clone appeared a single time. The chain carries TRBV12-3 or TRBV12-4 and TRBJ2-1, with D perhaps TRBD2 (5 bases). Trimming removed 6 bases at V and 4 bases at J, with 10 bases between. The CDR3 sequence is 13 residues long. The CDR3 protein is CASRTGGYNEQFF. CDR3 bases: TGTGCCAGCAGGACTGGCGGGTACAATGAGCAGTTCTTC.

The chain couples TRBV28 to TRBJ1-1; D ambiguous. The CDR3 is 14 residues long. V lost 3 bases to trimming and J lost 3 bases, with 11 bases between them. CDR1 and CDR2 from the germline V gene are MDHEN and SYDVKM. CDR3 sequence: CASSFPGEHTEAFF. CDR3 nucleotide sequence: TGTGCCAGCAGTTTCCCCGGGGAGCACACTGAAGCTTTCTTT.

The gene calls are TRBV6-5 and TRBJ2-1; D is possibly TRBD2 (6 bases). Germline V lookup: CDR1 MNHEY, CDR2 SVGAGI. The CDR3 is made up of 15 amino acids. Trimming left V 5 bases short and J 7 bases short, with 18 bases between. The CDR3 nucleotides read TGTGCCAGCAGTCCTTCTAGCGCCCTATGGAATGAGCAGTTCTTC. It codes for CASSPSSALWNEQFF.

This CDR3 is CASSPGIAYEQYF. The CDR3 nucleotides are TGTGCCAGCAGTCCCGGGATCGCCTACGAGCAGTACTTC. The J gene is TRBJ2-7, the V gene TRBV12-3 or TRBV12-4, with a tentative D call TRBD2 (5 bases). This CDR3 comprises 13 residues. Trimming stripped 5 bases from V and 2 bases from J, with 10 bases between.

The V call is TRBV25-1, the J call TRBJ2-3; perhaps TRBD2 as D (5 bases). The CDR3 runs to 14 residues. The V gene's germline CDR1 is MGHDK and CDR2 SYGVNS. The V end was cut by 10 bases, the J end by 1 base, with 15 bases between. DNA of the CDR3: TGTGCCACCGGAGCCGGGGTCGGCACAGATACGCAGTATTTT. Protein: CATGAGVGTDTQYF.